The source of this T cell receptor (beta chain) is a study of T cell responses to AZD1222 COVID-19 vaccine. Study-level findings and limits: Only after the peak T cell response were repertoires sampled.

The CDR3 runs 13 residues. Trimming removed 5 bases from V and 5 bases from J; junction bases left unmatched: 1. The data were produced by immunoSEQ multiplex PCR, yet TCRdb's version contains in-frame clones alone and is incomplete. This table has under 200,000 clones, about 90% appearing once. Points on this clone: Antigen specificity is unknown.

The sequencing used peripheral blood, collected 28 days after the second AZD1222 dose. This receptor was taken from an adult who received the AZD1222 COVID-19 vaccine. V usage is TRBV12-3 or TRBV12-4 and J usage is TRBJ1-5; 9 nucleotides align to TRBD1. CDR3 amino acids: CASSGTGHQPQHF. CDR3 in DNA: TGTGCCAGCAGTGGGACAGGGCATCAGCCCCAGCATTTT.